Each of the 16 T cell receptor beta chains below was sequenced from the same sample in a study of CD8+CD57+ T cells in acquired aplastic anemia. The template used for profiling TCR beta VDJ and CDR3 was genomic DNA. TCRdb recomputed calls from the reads with MiXCR, one row per CDR3 protein. This sample has a few hundred thousand distinct CDR3 sequences, with about 56% found just once. Sequenced sample: sorted CD4+, CD8+, or CD8+CD57+ T cells (not recorded which) from PBMCs. All receptors come from a human donor with severe aplastic anemia or a healthy control (not recorded which).

The chain employs TRBV19 and TRBJ2-3, with D possibly being TRBD1 (5 bases). Germline CDR1 LNHDA, CDR2 SQIVND (reference sequence). The CDR3 is 13 residues long. The V end lost 4 bases, the J end lost 5 bases, and 10 bases lay between the germline ends. CDR3: CASSTDTGDTQYF. As DNA, the CDR3 is TGTGCCAGTAGTACGGACACGGGAGATACGCAGTATTTT.

This clonotype was recorded a few times. J is TRBJ2-7 and V is TRBV7-8, with TRBD1 matching over 11 bases. The CDR3 is 17 amino acids. The V gene end was trimmed by 7 bases and the J gene end by 3 bases; junction bases not matched to a gene: 14. CDR1 SGHVS and CDR2 FQNEAQ come from the germline V gene. CDR3 sequence: CASNPGTGGVLDYEQYF. CDR3 coding DNA: TGTGCCAGCAACCCGGGGACAGGGGGTGTTCTGGACTACGAGCAGTACTTC.

This clonotype has ten or more counts. The gene calls are TRBV7-8 and TRBJ2-7; D remains unclear. Trimming removed 2 bases at V and 1 base at J, with 12 bases between. The CDR3 has 15 residues. From germline, CDR1 is SGHVS and CDR2 FQNEAQ. The CDR3 DNA reads TGTGCCAGCAGCTTAATCGGGCAAGCTTCCTACGAGCAGTACTTC. This codes for CASSLIGQASYEQYF.

The chain carries TRBV7-2 and TRBJ1-5; TRBD1 matches 7 bases. The CDR3 totals 17 residues. The germline V gene has CDR1 SGHTA and CDR2 FQGNSA. The V and J ends lost 5 bases and 6 bases, in that order; junction bases with no gene match: 16. In DNA form, the CDR3 reads TGTGCCAGCAGCCAAGCGGACGGGACAGAAGGAACTCAGCCCCAGCATTTT. It encodes CASSQADGTEGTQPQHF.

This clonotype was detected only a few times. The chain links TRBV7-9 to TRBJ2-5; 7 bases line up with TRBD2. Per the germline V gene, CDR1 is SEHNR and CDR2 is FQNEAQ (reference sequence). V lost 4 bases to trimming and J lost 4 bases; unmatched junction nucleotides: 9. The CDR3 length is 15 residues. CDR3 protein: CASSSSLGRGETQYF. CDR3 nucleotides: TGTGCCAGCAGCTCAAGTCTGGGGAGGGGAGAGACCCAGTACTTC.

This clonotype occurred a few times. The chain carries TRBV30 and TRBJ2-1; the D call may be TRBD1 or TRBD2 (6 bases each). V was pared by 2 bases and J by 2 bases, with 10 bases between. This CDR3 is built from 14 residues. In germline, CDR1 is GTSNPN, CDR2 SVGIG (reference sequence). The CDR3 is CAWSSGAPYNEQFF. In DNA form, the CDR3 reads TGTGCCTGGAGTTCGGGGGCCCCCTACAATGAGCAGTTCTTC.

The rearrangement uses TRBV24-1 and TRBJ2-5; 10 nucleotides agree with TRBD2. Germline-derived CDR1 and CDR2 are KGHDR and SFDVKD. This CDR3 is 16 amino acids long. V dropped 1 base and J dropped 7; count of bases not matched to a gene: 8. CDR3 nucleotides: TGTGCCACCAGTGATTTTTCACTAGCGGGGTCTTGGACCCAGTACTTC. Amino acid sequence: CATSDFSLAGSWTQYF.

This clonotype was recorded many times. The gene calls are TRBV7-2 and TRBJ2-2; the D is unclear. The germline V gene encodes CDR1 SGHTA and CDR2 FQGNSA. The CDR3 contains 14 residues. V was trimmed by 8 bases and J by 0 bases, leaving 10 bases between them. For the CDR3, the DNA is TGTGCCAGCCAACCCCCAGCGAACACCGGGGAGCTGTTTTTT. It encodes CASQPPANTGELFF.

The rearrangement uses TRBV7-2 and TRBJ2-1; TRBD1 aligns across 7 bases. The CDR3 is 15 residues long. The V gene end was trimmed by 5 bases and the J gene end by 3 bases; junction bases not matched to a gene: 7. Germline V gene lookup returns CDR1 SGHTA and CDR2 FQGNSA. The CDR3 protein is CASSHVRDSYNEQFF. The DNA of the CDR3 is TGTGCCAGCAGCCATGTTAGGGACAGCTACAATGAGCAGTTCTTC.

This clonotype was recorded at least ten times. CDR3 DNA sequence: TGTGCCACCACATCCCAGGGGTTTGGGGAGACCCAGTACTTC. It encodes CATTSQGFGETQYF. This chain connects TRBV15 to TRBJ2-5; perhaps TRBD1 as D (6 bases). CDR3 length equals 14 residues. The V end was cut by 7 bases, the J end by 5 bases, with 17 bases between. CDR1 and CDR2 from the germline V gene are LNHNV and YYDKDF (reference sequence).

The chain uses TRBV19 and TRBJ1-2; TRBD1 matches at 9 bases. Germline loops: CDR1 LNHDA, CDR2 SQIVND (reference sequence). V lost 5 bases to trimming and J lost 2 bases; unmatched junction nucleotides: 6. The CDR3 runs to 15 residues. The DNA of the CDR3 is TGTGCCAGTAGTCAACAGGGGGCGATGAACTATGGCTACACCTTC. Its translation: CASSQQGAMNYGYTF.

Only a few counts were recorded for this clonotype. This chain links TRBV19 with TRBJ2-1; 12 nucleotides agree with TRBD2. J gave up 6 bases and V 3 bases, and 3 bases lay outside the gene matches. This CDR3 spans 15 amino acids. Germline V gives CDR1 LNHDA, CDR2 SQIVND (reference sequence). The CDR3 loop is CASSIGLAGLNEQFF. The CDR3 DNA follows: TGTGCCAGTAGTATTGGACTAGCGGGGCTCAATGAGCAGTTCTTC.

About this clonotype itself: An end of the junction does not agree with germline; a read error may underlie this. The V and J genes are TRBV4-1 and TRBJ2-7; 11 bases match TRBD2. CDR1 MGHRA and CDR2 YSYEKL come from the germline V gene. The CDR3 has 15 residues. The CDR3: CASSKTSGMFYEQYF. CDR3 nucleotides: TGTGCCAGCAGCAAGACTAGCGGGATGTTCTACGAGCAGTACTTC.

This clonotype was seen once. This may be a read error, as it is one base from a much larger clone. The chain uses TRBV2 and TRBJ2-1; D remains ambiguous. This CDR3 region has 14 residues. Germline V gives CDR1 SNHLY, CDR2 FYNNEI. CDR3 bases: TGTGCCAGCATTCCATATAGTCCCCGCAATGAGCAGTCCTTC. Protein product: CASIPYSPRNEQSF. The entire variable domain, with the rest obtained from reference TRBV2 and TRBJ2-1, is as follows: EPEVTQTPSHQVTQMGQEVILRCVPISNHLYFYWYRQILGQKVEFLVSFYNNEISEKSEIFDDQFSVERPDGSNFTLKIRSTKLEDSAMYFCASIPYSPRNEQSFGPGTRLTVL.

This clonotype has a count of ten or more. The chain links TRBV28 to TRBJ1-5; D is undetermined. The CDR3 consists of 13 residues. The germline gives CDR1 MDHEN, CDR2 SYDVKM. Between the trimmed V and J ends, which lost 9 bases and 1 base, there was a span of 10 bases. The CDR3, as DNA: TGTGCCAGAGCTCGAAGAAGCAATCAGCCCCAGCATTTT. Translation: CARARRSNQPQHF. Full variable domain (outside the CDR3, taken from reference TRBV28 and TRBJ1-5): DVKVTQSSRYLVKRTGEKVFLECVQDMDHENMFWYRQDPGLGLRLIYFSYDVKMKEKGDIPEGYSVSREKKERFSLILESASTNQTSMYLCARARRSNQPQHFGDGTRLSIL.

The chain couples TRBV7-8 to TRBJ1-4; 9 positions match TRBD1. Unmatched junction bases numbered 2, after V lost 5 bases and J lost 10 bases. CDR1 and CDR2 (germline): SGHVS, FQNEAQ. The CDR3 covers 12 residues. In DNA form, the CDR3 reads TGTGCCAGCAGCAAGACAGGGGGAAAACTGTTTTTT. Translated: CASSKTGGKLFF. The whole variable domain, filled in from reference TRBV7-8 and TRBJ1-4, reads GAGVSQSPRYKVAKRGQDVALRCDPISGHVSLFWYQQALGQGPEFLTYFQNEAQLDKSGLPSDRFFAERPEGSVSTLKIQRTQQEDSAVYLCASSKTGGKLFFGSGTQLSVL.